These 18 T cell receptor beta chains share one sample of origin, sequenced in a study of blood T cell repertoires in COVID-19. The table came from immunoSEQ multiplex PCR; TCRdb's copy has only in-frame clones and leaves some out. The data show about 190,000 clones, 60% to 80% seen once. Material for sequencing was PBMCs or T cells enriched from blood (not recorded which). The receptors come from a woman aged 45-59 years who had recovered from COVID-19.

The chain recombines TRBV7-6 with TRBJ1-1, with D possibly being TRBD1 (5 bases). V was trimmed by 5 bases and J by 2 bases, leaving 12 bases between them. Germline V gene sequence: CDR1 SGHVS, CDR2 FNYEAQ. The CDR3 is 14 residues long. The DNA of the CDR3 is TGTGCCAGCAGCCCTCTTCAGGGAAACACTGAAGCTTTCTTT. As protein: CASSPLQGNTEAFF.

This clone was detected only once. The chain employs TRBV5-4 and TRBJ2-3; 11 bases agree with TRBD2. The CDR3 is made up of 17 amino acids. Losses at the gene ends were 0 bases for V and 2 bases for J; bases not matched to a gene: 5. Germline assignment: CDR1 SGHNT and CDR2 YYREEE (reference sequence). CDR3: CASSLAGLAGFTDTQYF. In DNA, the CDR3 is TGTGCCAGCAGCTTGGCCGGACTAGCGGGCTTCACAGATACGCAGTATTTT.

The J gene is TRBJ1-4, the V gene TRBV7-9; D remains unclear. From germline, CDR1 is SEHNR and CDR2 FQNEAQ (reference sequence). The CDR3 is 12 amino acids. V was pared by 5 bases and J by 1 base, with 2 bases between. The CDR3 is CASSLTNEKLFF. The CDR3 bases are TGTGCCAGCAGCCTAACTAATGAAAAACTGTTTTTT.

The chain recombines TRBV12-3 or TRBV12-4 with TRBJ1-2; D gene ambiguous. The CDR3 has 13 residues. The V gene lost 1 base and the J gene lost 3 bases, with 6 bases spanning the gap. CDR3 region: CASSLGRYYGYTF. CDR3 DNA: TGTGCCAGCAGTTTAGGCAGATACTATGGCTACACCTTC.

This clone has just a few counts. The V and J genes are TRBV28 and TRBJ2-2; 7 nucleotides line up with TRBD1. Per germline, CDR1 MDHEN and CDR2 SYDVKM. With V trimmed by 3 bases and J by 5 bases, 6 bases remained unmatched. The CDR3 extends over 15 amino acids. The CDR3 reads CASSLQTGPTGELFF. In DNA form, the CDR3 reads TGTGCCAGCAGTTTGCAGACAGGGCCGACCGGGGAGCTGTTTTTT.

The chain couples TRBV5-4 to TRBJ2-3, with 7 bases fitting TRBD2. Looked up from germline, CDR1 is SGHNT and CDR2 is YYREEE (reference sequence). J was trimmed by 1 base and V by 0 bases; bases with no gene match: 5. The CDR3 runs to 16 residues. CDR3 sequence reads: CASSLGASGGTDTQYF. The CDR3 DNA sequence: TGTGCCAGCAGCTTGGGGGCGAGCGGGGGCACAGATACGCAGTATTTT.

The chain combines TRBV28 with TRBJ2-7; perhaps TRBD2 as D (5 bases). The V and J ends lost 3 bases and 6 bases respectively, with 15 bases between them. Germline values: CDR1 MDHEN, CDR2 SYDVKM. This CDR3 contains 14 residues. This chain's CDR3 is CASSFVVAQREQYF. In DNA form, the CDR3 reads TGTGCCAGCAGTTTCGTGGTAGCGCAGCGCGAGCAGTACTTC.

This chain connects TRBV9 to TRBJ2-2, with 10 nucleotides matching TRBD1. Germline assignment: CDR1 SGDLS and CDR2 YYNGEE. The CDR3 totals 16 residues. Losses at the gene ends were 2 bases for V and 3 bases for J; bases not matched to a gene: 4. CDR3 sequence: CASSVGQGGYTGELFF. CDR3 in DNA: TGTGCCAGCAGCGTCGGACAGGGGGGTTACACCGGGGAGCTGTTTTTT.

This chain connects TRBV7-2 to TRBJ2-1, with TRBD2 matching 8 bases. This CDR3 region has 18 residues. J was trimmed by 0 bases and V by 1 base; bases with no gene match: 8. CDR1 and CDR2 (germline): SGHTA, FQGNSA. CDR3 sequence (DNA): TGTGCCAGCAGCTTAGGTCTGTTAGCGGGGAGCTCCTACAATGAGCAGTTCTTC. It codes for CASSLGLLAGSSYNEQFF.

The chain has TRBV6-5 and TRBJ2-2; 10 nucleotides line up with TRBD2. This CDR3 comprises 16 residues. Per germline, CDR1 MNHEY and CDR2 SVGAGI. The V segment lost 4 bases and the J segment 6 bases; nucleotides outside the gene matches: 8. The CDR3 DNA follows: TGTGCCAGCAGTTTGCGAGCGGGAGGGCGGCCCGGGGAGCTGTTTTTT. It yields the protein CASSLRAGGRPGELFF.

This clone came up once. CDR3 bases: TGTGCCAGCAGTACTTACAGGGGGGTCTCCTACGAGCAGTACTTC. Encoded protein: CASSTYRGVSYEQYF. V is TRBV27 and J is TRBJ2-7, with TRBD1 matching 8 bases. The CDR3 covers 15 residues. V was clipped by 5 bases and J by 0 bases; unmatched bases: 6. Germline V gene data show CDR1 as MNHEY and CDR2 as SMNVEV (reference sequence).

The chain links TRBV5-1 to TRBJ2-2, with D tentatively TRBD1 (6 bases). The CDR3 consists of 15 residues. Trimming removed 0 bases from V and 6 bases from J, with 12 bases in between. From germline, CDR1 is SGHRS and CDR2 YFSETQ. CDR3 nucleotides: TGCGCCAGCAGCTTGGCAACAGGGAATCCCGGGGAGCTGTTTTTT. It encodes CASSLATGNPGELFF.

This clone has only a few counts. V gene TRBV6-5 combines with J gene TRBJ2-1; D is unresolved. This CDR3 spans 12 amino acids. V lost 6 bases to trimming and J lost 9 bases, with 12 bases between them. In germline, CDR1 is MNHEY, CDR2 SVGAGI. The CDR3 is CASRQLAGEQFF. CDR3 in DNA: TGTGCCAGCAGGCAGTTAGCTGGTGAGCAGTTCTTC.

This chain joins TRBV3-1 (or the pseudogene TRBV3-2) and TRBJ1-2; 10 bases are shared with TRBD1. Germline trimming cut 4 bases from V and 5 bases from J; bases unmatched to any gene: 4. This CDR3 is built from 14 residues. Per germline, CDR1 LGHDT and CDR2 YNNKEL (reference sequence). The CDR3 DNA reads as TGTGCCAGCAGCCCCCGGACAGGGGGGTATGGCTACACCTTC. Translation: CASSPRTGGYGYTF.

The V call is TRBV12-3 or TRBV12-4, the J call TRBJ1-2; D remains unclear. V shed 5 bases and J shed 5 bases, with 12 bases lying between them. The length of the CDR3 is 13 residues. The CDR3 bases are TGTGCCAGCAGTCTAACGGGTTTTTATGGCTACACCTTC. Translating it yields CASSLTGFYGYTF.

This clone was seen repeatedly, ten times or more. The chain links TRBV2 to TRBJ1-1; 9 bases are shared with TRBD1. CDR1 and CDR2 from the germline V gene are SNHLY and FYNNEI. V lost 6 bases, J lost 1 base, and 6 bases stayed unmatched. The CDR3 runs to 15 residues. The CDR3 DNA is TGTGCCAGCAGGGGGACAGGGTCCTCGAACACTGAAGCTTTCTTT. This translates into CASRGTGSSNTEAFF. Full variable domain (missing parts from reference TRBV2 and TRBJ1-1): EPEVTQTPSHQVTQMGQEVILRCVPISNHLYFYWYRQILGQKVEFLVSFYNNEISEKSEIFDDQFSVERPDGSNFTLKIRSTKLEDSAMYFCASRGTGSSNTEAFFGQGTRLTVV.

This clone was detected once. The chain employs TRBV7-3 and TRBJ1-6; TRBD1 is a possible D gene (6 bases). The length of the CDR3 is 14 residues. From germline, CDR1 is SGHTA and CDR2 FQGTGA. Trimming cost V 5 bases and J 7 bases, with 12 bases left between them. This chain's CDR3 is CASSLEGVNSPLHF. For the CDR3, the DNA is TGTGCCAGCAGCCTAGAGGGGGTAAATTCACCCCTCCACTTT.

This clone was detected only once. The genes are TRBV6-4 and TRBJ2-2, with D possibly TRBD2 on 5 matching bases. CDR1 MRHNA and CDR2 SNTAGT come from the germline V gene. The CDR3 extends over 15 amino acids. Trimming took 6 bases from V and 3 from J, leaving 14 bases between them. For the CDR3, the DNA is TGTGCCAGCAGGCGAGAGGGCCGGGACACCGGGGAGCTGTTTTTT. Protein product: CASRREGRDTGELFF.